One and the same sample provided the 26 T cell receptor beta chains below, sequenced in a study of Ad26.COV2.S vaccination and SARS-CoV-2 variants. The data were produced by immunoSEQ multiplex PCR, yet TCRdb's version contains in-frame clones alone and is incomplete. The sample records around 420,000 clones, 70% to 90% being singletons. This sample's treatment: some 20 received Ad26.COV2.S at low or high dose, single or two shots; a few received placebo; per-sample allocation not given. All samples were drawn on day 63, counting from the first vaccine or placebo injection. This specimen consisted of peripheral blood, obtained in a trial of Ad26.COV2.S vaccine versus placebo. The receptors derive from a person aged 18-65 years who received the Ad26.COV2.S COVID-19 vaccine or a placebo.

V and J are TRBV21-1 and TRBJ1-4. TRBV21-1 is labeled a pseudogene. The length of the CDR3 is 16 residues. The CDR3 spells CASSKFPSGTVEKEFF. The CDR3 coding sequence is TGTGCCAGCAGCAAATTCCCCTCCGGGACGGTCGAAAAGGAGTTTTTT.

The genes are TRBV7-6 and TRBJ1-1; no clear D. The ends were cut back, 5 bases at V and 1 base at J, with 5 bases in the middle. CDR3 length: 12 amino acids. The germline gives CDR1 SGHVS, CDR2 FNYEAQ. This chain's CDR3 is CASSPRNTEAFF. As DNA, the CDR3 is TGTGCCAGCAGCCCCCGGAACACTGAAGCTTTCTTT.

The gene calls are TRBV7-6 and TRBJ2-2; a possible D gene is TRBD1 (5 bases). From germline, CDR1 is SGHVS and CDR2 FNYEAQ. The CDR3 spans 16 residues. The V end was cut by 5 bases, the J end by 2 bases, with 15 bases between. DNA of the CDR3: TGTGCCAGCAGCCAGGGCTGGGCAGCCAACACCGGGGAGCTGTTTTTT. It codes for CASSQGWAANTGELFF.

V gene TRBV14 combines with J gene TRBJ2-3; D gene uncertain. The V and J ends lost 7 bases and 5 bases respectively, with 13 bases between them. The germline gives CDR1 SGHDN, CDR2 FVKESK. This CDR3 is 13 amino acids long. CDR3 region: CASNPSRVDTQYF. The CDR3 nucleotides read TGTGCCAGCAACCCCAGTCGAGTAGATACGCAGTATTTT.

This chain links TRBV24-1 with TRBJ2-7; tentatively, D is TRBD1 (6 bases). The CDR3 runs 13 residues. V was cut by 4 bases and J by 4 bases, with 10 bases left in between. Germline values: CDR1 KGHDR, CDR2 SFDVKD. The CDR3 loop is CATSDRGQYEQYF. The CDR3 DNA is TGTGCCACCAGTGACCGTGGACAGTACGAGCAGTACTTC.

The chain joins TRBV4-2 to TRBJ2-7; D call uncertain. CDR1 and CDR2 (germline): LGHNA, YNFKEQ. Trimming took 0 bases from V and 3 from J, leaving 12 bases between them. This CDR3 comprises 15 residues. The CDR3 reads CASSQDGQAGYEQYF. For the CDR3, the DNA is TGTGCCAGCAGCCAAGATGGGCAGGCAGGCTACGAGCAGTACTTC.

V is TRBV28 and J is TRBJ1-3; unclear D gene. The CDR3 runs to 16 residues. V lost 1 base, J lost 4 bases, and 14 bases lay in between. Per the germline V gene, CDR1 is MDHEN and CDR2 is SYDVKM. This CDR3 is CASSLSVSTAGNTIYF. The DNA of the CDR3 is TGTGCCAGCAGTTTATCAGTCAGCACAGCCGGAAACACCATATATTTT.

V usage is TRBV6-5 and J usage is TRBJ1-3, with TRBD1 as a possible D gene (5 bases). There are 15 residues in the CDR3. Germline V gene data show CDR1 as MNHEY and CDR2 as SVGAGI. Trimming removed 7 bases at V and 0 bases at J, with 13 bases between. The CDR3 sequence is CASIWGPNSGNTIYF. The CDR3 nucleotides are TGTGCCAGCATTTGGGGCCCCAACTCTGGAAACACCATATATTTT.

This chain connects TRBV6-2 or TRBV6-3 to TRBJ2-3, with D possibly being TRBD2 (7 bases). V lost 5 bases, J lost 5 bases, and 17 bases lay in between. The CDR3 has 15 residues. Per germline, CDR1 MNHEY and CDR2 SVGEGT. The CDR3 DNA sequence: TGTGCCAGCAGTGGGATAGGGGGGGCCAAAGATACGCAGTATTTT. Its translation is CASSGIGGAKDTQYF.

This clone showed up just a few times. The gene calls are TRBV4-3 and TRBJ2-1; 7 bases map to TRBD1. Germline V gene lookup returns CDR1 LGHNA and CDR2 YSLEER. V lost 1 base, J lost 7 bases, and 13 bases stayed unmatched. CDR3 length: 17 amino acids. The chain's CDR3 is CASSQALGDRRRNEQFF. The CDR3 coding sequence is TGCGCCAGCAGCCAAGCACTAGGGGACAGAAGGAGAAATGAGCAGTTCTTC.

The V call is TRBV24-1, the J call TRBJ2-2, with D tentatively TRBD1 (5 bases). The CDR3 length is 15 residues. V lost 4 bases, J lost 1 base, and 9 bases lay in between. CDR1 is KGHDR, CDR2 SFDVKD, per germline. Here the CDR3 DNA reads TGTGCCACCAGTGACTTGGACAAGAACACCGGGGAGCTGTTTTTT. Protein product: CATSDLDKNTGELFF.

The V and J genes are TRBV4-1 and TRBJ2-7; D gene ambiguous. V shed 0 bases and J shed 5 bases, with 8 bases lying between them. Germline V CDR1 and CDR2: MGHRA, YSYEKL. The CDR3 length is 13 residues. The CDR3 loop is CASSQDLINEQYF. CDR3 sequence (DNA): TGCGCCAGCAGCCAAGATTTGATAAACGAGCAGTACTTC.

The chain has TRBV5-6 and TRBJ2-7; the D gene is possibly TRBD2 (6 bases). The CDR3 is 14 residues long. V shed 3 bases and J shed 2 bases, with 12 bases lying between them. Germline-derived CDR1 and CDR2 are SGHDT and YYEEEE. CDR3 protein: CASSSLAHAYEQYF. CDR3 coding DNA: TGTGCCAGCAGCTCCCTAGCGCACGCCTACGAGCAGTACTTC.

This sequence joins TRBV10-3 and TRBJ1-1; weak D call: TRBD1 (6 bases). This CDR3 has 17 residues. Per the germline V gene, CDR1 is ENHRY and CDR2 is SYGVKD. Trimming cost V 6 bases and J 2 bases, with 22 bases left between them. CDR3 amino acids: CAIRVAGLTGLNTEAFF. As DNA, the CDR3 is TGTGCCATCAGGGTCGCGGGCTTGACAGGTCTTAACACTGAAGCTTTCTTT.

The rearrangement uses TRBV15 and TRBJ2-1; 7 bases align to TRBD1. Germline CDR1 LNHNV, CDR2 YYDKDF (reference sequence). V was clipped by 1 base and J by 3 bases; unmatched bases: 0. The CDR3 has 14 residues. The CDR3 nucleotides read TGTGCCACCAGCAGAGGACAGGGCTACAATGAGCAGTTCTTC. Translated, it gives CATSRGQGYNEQFF. Variable domain in full (rest from reference TRBV15 and TRBJ2-1): DAMVIQNPRYQVTQFGKPVTLSCSQTLNHNVMYWYQQKSSQAPKLLFHYYDKDFNNEADTPDNFQSRRPNTSFCFLDIRSPGLGDTAMYLCATSRGQGYNEQFFGPGTRLTVL.

The chain recombines TRBV4-2 with TRBJ2-1, with 7 positions matching TRBD1. The CDR3 runs 17 residues. After removal of 0 bases from V and 6 bases from J, the junction contained 11 bases not matched to a gene. The germline V gene encodes CDR1 LGHNA and CDR2 YNFKEQ. For the CDR3, the DNA is TGTGCCAGCAGCCAAGATCCGTGGCTTAGACAGGGCAATGAGCAGTTCTTC. Translation gives CASSQDPWLRQGNEQFF.

The CDR3 reads CSAAEAGLGYTF. The CDR3 DNA reads as TGCAGCGCTGCTGAGGCAGGGCTCGGCTACACCTTC. The chain joins TRBV29-1 to TRBJ1-2, with a possible D match to TRBD1 (5 bases). V was shortened by 7 bases and J by 8 bases, with 17 bases between the two germline ends. The CDR3 runs 12 residues. Per germline, CDR1 SQVTM and CDR2 ANQGSEA.

The rearrangement links TRBV5-1 to TRBJ2-1; D is undetermined. The germline CDR1 and CDR2 sequences are SGHRS and YFSETQ. Between the trimmed V and J ends, which lost 6 bases and 2 bases, there was a span of 9 bases. The CDR3 sequence is 13 residues long. CDR3 coding DNA: TGCGCCAGCATGGGTAGCACCTACAATGAGCAGTTCTTC. This sequence encodes CASMGSTYNEQFF.

This chain connects TRBV2 to TRBJ2-7, with D hard to call. The CDR3 has 11 amino acids. Trimming pared 4 bases from V and 5 bases from J, leaving 6 bases between. The germline CDR1 and CDR2 sequences are SNHLY and FYNNEI. This CDR3 reads CASSVGDEQYF. The CDR3 DNA sequence: TGTGCCAGCAGTGTTGGAGACGAGCAGTACTTC.

The CDR3 DNA reads as TGTGCCTGGAGTGTATATAGGGAACAGGGGCTTGAAAAACTGTTTTTT. It is translated as CAWSVYREQGLEKLFF. The rearrangement links TRBV30 to TRBJ1-4; TRBD1 matches 7 bases. V was clipped by 0 bases and J by 7 bases; unmatched bases: 11. Germline CDR1 and CDR2: GTSNPN and SVGIG (reference sequence). The CDR3 has 16 amino acids.

This chain joins TRBV7-2 and TRBJ2-7; D gene unclear. The CDR3 totals 12 residues. Germline V gives CDR1 SGHTA, CDR2 FQGNSA. V was trimmed by 2 bases and J by 7 bases, leaving 9 bases between them. The CDR3 is CASSLSVGEQYF. In nucleotides, the CDR3 is TGTGCCAGCAGCTTATCTGTGGGGGAGCAGTACTTC.

The chain couples TRBV7-6 to TRBJ2-7; D uncertain. In germline, CDR1 is SGHVS, CDR2 FNYEAQ. V shed 5 bases and J shed 0 bases, with 11 bases lying between them. CDR3 size: 14 residues. DNA of the CDR3: TGTGCCAGCAGCGCCTTGGGTCTCTCCTACGAGCAGTACTTC. Its protein is CASSALGLSYEQYF.

The gene calls are TRBV18 and TRBJ2-2; D possibly corresponds to TRBD1 (6 bases). The germline gives CDR1 KGHSH, CDR2 LQKENI. The CDR3 totals 16 residues. V was clipped by 3 bases and J by 2 bases, with 13 bases between them. The CDR3 DNA is TGTGCCAGCTCACCTCGCCGGGACACAAACACCGGGGAGCTGTTTTTT. Translated, it gives CASSPRRDTNTGELFF. The full variable domain, with the rest looked up from reference TRBV18 and TRBJ2-2, is NAGVMQNPRHLVRRRGQEARLRCSPMKGHSHVYWYRQLPEEGLKFMVYLQKENIIDESGMPKERFSAEFPKEGPSILRIQQVVRGDSAAYFCASSPRRDTNTGELFFGEGSRLTVL.

The chain is built from TRBV7-2 and TRBJ2-7, with D unclear. This CDR3 region has 15 residues. Trimming shortened V by 1 base and J by 4 bases, and 14 bases separated the two germline ends. Germline V gene lookup returns CDR1 SGHTA and CDR2 FQGNSA. The CDR3 DNA reads as TGTGCCAGCAGCTTAGAATTCCTCCCTTCGTACGAGCAGTACTTC. Protein: CASSLEFLPSYEQYF.

This clone was picked up a small number of times. The chain is built from TRBV9 and TRBJ1-2; no definite D call. V gave up 4 bases and J gave up 5 bases, with 9 bases separating them. This CDR3 has 12 residues. Germline CDR1 reads SGDLS; CDR2 reads YYNGEE. The CDR3 bases are TGTGCCAGCAGCCCCCGTGGGTATGGCTACACCTTC. Residues: CASSPRGYGYTF.

The chain recombines TRBV30 with TRBJ2-5; the D gene is possibly TRBD2 (6 bases). CDR1 and CDR2 (germline): GTSNPN, SVGIG (reference sequence). The CDR3 is 14 amino acids. V gave up 0 bases and J gave up 7 bases, with 15 bases separating them. CDR3 amino acids: CAWSVPWDFGTQYF. The CDR3 DNA reads as TGTGCCTGGAGTGTACCCTGGGACTTCGGGACCCAGTACTTC.